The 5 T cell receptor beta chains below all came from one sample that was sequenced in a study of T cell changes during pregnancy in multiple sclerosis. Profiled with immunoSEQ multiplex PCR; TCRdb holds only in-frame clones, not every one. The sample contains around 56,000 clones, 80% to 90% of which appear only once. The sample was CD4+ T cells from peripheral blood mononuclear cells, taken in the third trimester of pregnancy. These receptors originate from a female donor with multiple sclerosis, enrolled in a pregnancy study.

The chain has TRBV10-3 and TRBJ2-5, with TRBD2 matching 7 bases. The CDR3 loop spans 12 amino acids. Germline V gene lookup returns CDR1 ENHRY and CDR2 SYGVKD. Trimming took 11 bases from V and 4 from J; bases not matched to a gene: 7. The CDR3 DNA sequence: TGTGCCGCCGCGGGCGGGAGAGAGACCCAGTACTTC. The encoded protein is CAAAGGRETQYF.

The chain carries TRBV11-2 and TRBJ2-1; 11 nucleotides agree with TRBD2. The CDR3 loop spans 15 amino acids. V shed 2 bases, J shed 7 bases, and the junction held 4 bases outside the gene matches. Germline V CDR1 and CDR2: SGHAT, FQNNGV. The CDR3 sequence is CASSLLAGGNNEQFF. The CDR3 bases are TGTGCCAGCAGCTTACTAGCGGGGGGAAATAATGAGCAGTTCTTC.

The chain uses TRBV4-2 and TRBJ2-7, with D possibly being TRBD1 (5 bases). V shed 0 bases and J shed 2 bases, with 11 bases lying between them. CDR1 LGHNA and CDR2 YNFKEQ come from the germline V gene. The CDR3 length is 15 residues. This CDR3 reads CASSQDWQGTYEQYF. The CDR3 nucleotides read TGTGCCAGCAGCCAAGATTGGCAGGGAACCTACGAGCAGTACTTC.

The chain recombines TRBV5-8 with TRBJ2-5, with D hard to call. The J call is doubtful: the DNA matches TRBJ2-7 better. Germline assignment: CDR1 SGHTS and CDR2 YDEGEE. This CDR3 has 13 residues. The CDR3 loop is CASSFPESYEQYF. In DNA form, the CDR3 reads TGTGCCAGCAGCTTTCCGGAGTCCTACGAGCAGTACTTC.

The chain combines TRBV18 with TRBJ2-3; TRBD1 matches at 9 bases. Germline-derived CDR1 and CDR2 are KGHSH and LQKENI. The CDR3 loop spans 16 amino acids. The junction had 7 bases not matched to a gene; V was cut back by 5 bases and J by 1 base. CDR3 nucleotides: TGTGCCAGCTCATTTCCGGGACAGGGTGGCACAGATACGCAGTATTTT. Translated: CASSFPGQGGTDTQYF.